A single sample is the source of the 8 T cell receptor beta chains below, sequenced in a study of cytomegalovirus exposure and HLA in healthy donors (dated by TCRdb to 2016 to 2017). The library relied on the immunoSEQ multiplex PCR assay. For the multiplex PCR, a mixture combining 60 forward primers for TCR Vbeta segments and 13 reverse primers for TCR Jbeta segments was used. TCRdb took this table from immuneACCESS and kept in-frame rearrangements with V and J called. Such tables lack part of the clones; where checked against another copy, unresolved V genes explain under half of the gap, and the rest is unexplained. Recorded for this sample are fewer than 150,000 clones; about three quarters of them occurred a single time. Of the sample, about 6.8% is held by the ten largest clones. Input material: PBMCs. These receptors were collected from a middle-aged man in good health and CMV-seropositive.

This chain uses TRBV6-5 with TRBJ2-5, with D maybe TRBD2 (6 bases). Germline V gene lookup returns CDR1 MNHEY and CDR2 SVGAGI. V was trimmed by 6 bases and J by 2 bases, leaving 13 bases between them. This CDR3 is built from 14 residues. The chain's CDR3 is CASSNGGAQETQYF. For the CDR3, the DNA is TGTGCCAGCAGCAACGGGGGAGCGCAAGAGACCCAGTACTTC.

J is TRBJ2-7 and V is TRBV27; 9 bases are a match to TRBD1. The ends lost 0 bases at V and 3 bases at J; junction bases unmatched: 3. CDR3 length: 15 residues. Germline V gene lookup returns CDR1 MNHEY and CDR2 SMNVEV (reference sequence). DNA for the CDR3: TGTGCCAGCAGTTTATCGGGGACAGGGATCTACGAGCAGTACTTC. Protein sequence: CASSLSGTGIYEQYF.

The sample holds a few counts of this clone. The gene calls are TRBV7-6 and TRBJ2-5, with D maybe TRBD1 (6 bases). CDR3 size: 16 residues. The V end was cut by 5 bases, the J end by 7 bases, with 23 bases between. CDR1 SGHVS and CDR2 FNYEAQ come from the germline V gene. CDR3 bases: TGTGCCAGCAGCCTGGGACCTCAGGAAACACAGGGGACCCAGTACTTC. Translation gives CASSLGPQETQGTQYF.

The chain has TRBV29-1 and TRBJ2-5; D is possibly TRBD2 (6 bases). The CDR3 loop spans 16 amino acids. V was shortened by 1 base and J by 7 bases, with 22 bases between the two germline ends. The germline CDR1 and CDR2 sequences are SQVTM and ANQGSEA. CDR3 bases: TGCAGCGTTGAAGGTTTGGGGGGAACGGCAGGACGGACCCAGTACTTC. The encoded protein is CSVEGLGGTAGRTQYF.

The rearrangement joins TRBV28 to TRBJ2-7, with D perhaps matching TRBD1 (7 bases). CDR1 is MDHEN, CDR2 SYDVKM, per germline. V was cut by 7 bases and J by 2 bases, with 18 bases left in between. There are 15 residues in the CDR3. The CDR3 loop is CASTSPGRGAYEQYF. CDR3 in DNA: TGTGCCAGCACCTCTCCGGGCAGGGGGGCCTACGAGCAGTACTTC.

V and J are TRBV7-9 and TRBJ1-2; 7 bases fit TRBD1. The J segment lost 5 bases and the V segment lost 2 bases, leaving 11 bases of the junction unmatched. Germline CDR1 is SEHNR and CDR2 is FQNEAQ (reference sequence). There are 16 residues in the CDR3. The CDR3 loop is CASSLRVGTELYGYTF. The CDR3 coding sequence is TGTGCCAGCAGCTTACGGGTCGGGACAGAGTTATATGGCTACACCTTC.

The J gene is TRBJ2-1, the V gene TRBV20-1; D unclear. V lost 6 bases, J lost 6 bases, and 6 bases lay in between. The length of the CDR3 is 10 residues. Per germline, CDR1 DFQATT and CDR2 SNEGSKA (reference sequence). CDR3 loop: CSAVGNEQFF. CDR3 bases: TGCAGTGCGGTCGGCAATGAGCAGTTCTTC.

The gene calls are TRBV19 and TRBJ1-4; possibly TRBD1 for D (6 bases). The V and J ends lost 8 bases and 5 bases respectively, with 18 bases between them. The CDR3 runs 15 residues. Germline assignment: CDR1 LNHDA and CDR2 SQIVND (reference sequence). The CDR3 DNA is TGTGCCAGTCTCGGGCAGGGGATTGGGAATGAAAAACTGTTTTTT. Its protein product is CASLGQGIGNEKLFF.